The source of this TCR beta chain is a study of T cell changes during pregnancy in multiple sclerosis. Using immunoSEQ multiplex PCR, the repertoire was profiled, and TCRdb retains in-frame clones only, with some absent. Of 30,000 to 40,000 clones in the sample, around 90% were seen once. The CDR3 loop spans 14 amino acids. Germline V gives CDR1 ENHRY, CDR2 SYGVKD. Deletions cut 11 bases from V and 0 bases from J, with 17 bases between. This clone was seen a handful of times. The chain uses TRBV10-3 and TRBJ2-7; D perhaps matches TRBD1 (6 bases). The receptor was isolated from a female donor with multiple sclerosis, enrolled in a pregnancy study. The specimen comprised CD4+ T cells from peripheral blood mononuclear cells, sampled before pregnancy. In DNA form, the CDR3 reads TGTGCCGTAACCCCGGGACAAAGCTCCTACGAGCAGTACTTC. Amino acid sequence: CAVTPGQSSYEQYF.